This TCR beta chain emerged from a study of Ad26.COV2.S vaccination and SARS-CoV-2 variants. Study details: Ad26.COV2.S arm of COV1001 included the donor. Dosing was one shot or two shots 56 days apart.

Germline CDR1 and CDR2: MDHEN and SYDVKM. V was cut by 6 bases and J by 5 bases, with 10 bases left in between. CDR3 length: 12 amino acids. Worth noting for this clone: Antigen specificity is unknown.

Data came from immunoSEQ multiplex PCR; TCRdb stores just in-frame clones and leaves some out. The sample consists of a few hundred thousand clones, 88% of them appearing once. As for treatment: approximately 18 received Ad26.COV2.S at low or high dose, single or two shots; roughly five received placebo; per-sample allocation not given. Collection of the samples took place on day 63 after the first injection of vaccine or placebo. This Boston cohort included adults aged 18-55 years. Study-level findings and limits: Spike-specific TCR breadth ran higher among vaccine recipients than placebo recipients.

This clonotype originated in a person aged 18-65 years who received the Ad26.COV2.S COVID-19 vaccine or a placebo. Specimen: peripheral blood, collected in a trial of Ad26.COV2.S vaccine versus placebo. The chain joins TRBV28 to TRBJ2-5; D is unclear. In DNA form, the CDR3 reads TGTGCCAGCAGCCGGACCCTGGAGACCCAGTACTTC. As protein: CASSRTLETQYF.